The T cell receptor (beta chain) under discussion was sequenced for a study of blood T cell repertoires in COVID-19. This clone was observed a single time. V shed 6 bases and J 4 bases; nucleotides not matched to a gene: 6. CDR3 length: 14 amino acids. CDR1 and CDR2 (germline): MNHEY, SVGEGT. The table came from immunoSEQ multiplex PCR; TCRdb's copy has only in-frame clones and leaves some out. The sample carries 250,000 to 350,000 clones, around 89% recorded once. The sequencing sample was made of peripheral blood. V is TRBV6-2 or TRBV6-3 and J is TRBJ1-5, with TRBD1 matching 7 bases. The clonotype comes from a man in his thirties or forties with acute or convalescent COVID-19. CDR3 sequence: CASSTNRGNQPQHF. CDR3 nucleotide sequence: TGTGCCAGCAGCACCAACAGGGGAAATCAGCCCCAGCATTTT.